Listed here are 18 T cell receptor beta chains from one sample, sequenced in a study of spatial heterogeneity in lung cancer (dated by TCRdb to between 2018 and 2021). The sample's time point label is to be understood as: sample taken at primary tumor resection. For TCR sequencing, whole RNA was extracted from tumor and nontumor lung tissue, or from cryopreserved PBMC samples, and no cell sorting was done. To prepare the library, 5' RACE was applied. The run used a NextSeq 500. TCRdb took the public reads, trimmed them with fastp at Q25, ran MiXCR for clone calling and kept in-frame beta chains. When rows share a CDR3 protein, they turn into one entry using the most common DNA and genes. This sample gives 10,000 to 15,000 distinct CDR3 sequences in total; 3% to 4% of them show up just once. Of the sample, more than 40% falls within the top ten clones. The sequences come from PBMCs, collected at surgery. These receptors all come from a male donor with early-stage non-small cell lung cancer.

This clonotype was recorded a few times. This beta chain is a stray read from a library made for alpha chains; its abundance is not meaningful. The V and J genes are TRBV7-2 and TRBJ1-5, with D unresolved. Looked up from germline, CDR1 is SGHTA and CDR2 is FQGNSA. The V end lost 0 bases, the J end lost 6 bases, and 6 bases lay between the germline ends. This CDR3 region has 13 residues. CDR3 bases: TGTGCCAGCAGCTTAGCGCGGGGTCAGCCCCAGCATTTT. This sequence encodes CASSLARGQPQHF.

This clonotype was recorded many times. The library was designed around alpha chains, so this beta chain is a stray read whose abundance carries little weight. V and J are TRBV4-2 and TRBJ1-1; 7 bases are shared with TRBD1. J lost 11 bases, V lost 3 bases, and 12 bases had no gene match. The CDR3 sequence is 14 residues long. In germline, CDR1 is LGHNA, CDR2 YNFKEQ. CDR3 protein: CASSHVSGGLGAFF. In DNA, the CDR3 is TGTGCCAGCAGCCATGTGTCAGGGGGTCTAGGGGCTTTCTTT.

This clonotype was recorded many times. A library prepared for alpha chains yielded this beta chain as an off-target read; its size is of little meaning. The chain uses TRBV29-1 and TRBJ2-3; 14 positions agree with TRBD2. V gave up 0 bases and J gave up 4 bases; unmatched junction bases: 6. The CDR3 is made up of 17 amino acids. Germline-derived CDR1 and CDR2 are SQVTM and ANQGSEA. This CDR3 reads CSVEDLGTSGSPDTQYF. The DNA for the CDR3 is TGCAGCGTTGAAGATCTTGGGACTAGCGGGAGTCCAGATACGCAGTATTTT.

This clonotype has a count of ten or more. Being off target in a library aimed at alpha chains, this beta chain has a size of little meaning. The chain is built from TRBV28 and TRBJ2-3; 12 bases map to TRBD2. Losses at the gene ends were 6 bases for V and 6 bases for J; bases not matched to a gene: 7. This CDR3 is built from 15 residues. CDR1 and CDR2 (germline): MDHEN, SYDVKM. The chain's CDR3 is CASSLGTSGPDTQYF. CDR3 DNA: TGTGCCAGCAGCCTCGGGACTAGCGGGCCCGATACGCAGTATTTT.

At least ten counts were recorded for this clonotype. This beta chain is a stray read from a library made for alpha chains; its abundance is not meaningful. The genes are TRBV7-2 and TRBJ2-2; 7 positions match TRBD1. The trim removed 4 bases at V and 2 bases at J, leaving 7 bases unmatched. The CDR3 has 16 amino acids. Germline assignment: CDR1 SGHTA and CDR2 FQGNSA. This CDR3 is CASSSLGQINTGELFF. The CDR3 nucleotides are TGTGCCAGCAGCTCACTGGGACAGATCAACACCGGGGAGCTGTTTTTT.

To note about this clonotype: Because the library targeted alpha chains, this beta chain is an off-target read whose size means little. The V and J genes are TRBV2 and TRBJ2-3, with 11 bases aligning to TRBD2. The CDR3 loop spans 15 amino acids. The V segment lost 6 bases and the J segment 4 bases; nucleotides outside the gene matches: 6. Germline assignment: CDR1 SNHLY and CDR2 FYNNEI. This chain's CDR3 is CASRLAGVLADTQYF. The CDR3 coding sequence is TGTGCCAGCAGACTAGCGGGAGTATTAGCAGATACGCAGTATTTT.

This clonotype was counted many times. Since it is a stray read in a library aimed at alpha chains, this beta chain has a size that is not meaningful. This chain uses TRBV28 with TRBJ2-1; 13 positions match TRBD2. This CDR3 spans 15 amino acids. CDR1 is MDHEN, CDR2 SYDVKM, per germline. The J segment lost 5 bases and the V segment lost 5 bases, leaving 3 bases of the junction unmatched. The CDR3 region has the DNA TGTGCCAGCAGTCCGACTAGCGGGGGGCACAATGAGCAGTTCTTC. It encodes CASSPTSGGHNEQFF.

This clonotype was detected ten times or more. Being off target in a library aimed at alpha chains, this beta chain has a size of little meaning. The chain carries TRBV20-1 and TRBJ1-2; D unclear. Germline loops: CDR1 DFQATT, CDR2 SNEGSKA (reference sequence). V lost 6 bases and J 7 bases, leaving 18 bases between the germline ends. The CDR3 is made up of 13 amino acids. CDR3 DNA: TGCAGTGCCCGGGCGGAGGGAGGAGGTGGCTACACCTTC. Protein: CSARAEGGGGYTF.

This clonotype was seen at least ten times. This beta chain turned up in a library designed for alpha chains; as an off-target read, its abundance says little. This sequence joins TRBV24-1 and TRBJ2-1; 8 positions agree with TRBD2. Germline CDR1 KGHDR, CDR2 SFDVKD. This CDR3 region has 13 residues. Trimming cost V 6 bases and J 8 bases; bases outside gene matches: 5. The CDR3 DNA follows: TGTGCCACCAGTCCCCCGGGACTAGATGAGCAGTTCTTC. Translation gives CATSPPGLDEQFF.

The sample holds many counts of this clonotype. This beta chain was picked up by a library intended for alpha chains and is off target, so its count carries little meaning. This rearrangement joins TRBV25-1 to TRBJ2-2; D is unresolved. The length of the CDR3 is 13 residues. The germline V gene encodes CDR1 MGHDK and CDR2 SYGVNS. The ends were cut back, 3 bases at V and 8 bases at J, with 10 bases in the middle. CDR3 bases: TGTGCCAGCAGTGACCCCAACGGAGGGGAGCTGTTTTTT. The encoded protein is CASSDPNGGELFF.

Points on this clonotype: This beta chain lies outside the target of a library built for alpha chains; its clone size means little. The genes are TRBV28 and TRBJ1-4; D is uncertain. The V gene's germline CDR1 is MDHEN and CDR2 SYDVKM. The germline V and J ends were trimmed by 6 bases and 9 bases, with 11 bases remaining between them. The CDR3 runs to 12 residues. DNA of the CDR3: TGTGCCAGCAGCCCCCTGCTCCAAAAACTGTTTTTT. Amino acid sequence: CASSPLLQKLFF.

This clonotype was counted ten times or more. A library prepared for alpha chains yielded this beta chain as an off-target read; its size is of little meaning. The chain joins TRBV29-1 to TRBJ2-3; possibly TRBD1 or TRBD2 for D (5 bases each). CDR1 and CDR2 from the germline V gene are SQVTM and ANQGSEA. The CDR3 has 14 residues. V lost 8 bases and J lost 5, with 20 bases in between. CDR3 bases: TGCAGCTCCCGCTTAACCGGGGCTAGAGATACGCAGTATTTT. It codes for CSSRLTGARDTQYF.

This clonotype occurred many times. One end of the junction is discordant with germline, which a read error may explain. This beta chain lies outside the target of a library built for alpha chains; its clone size means little. CDR3 coding DNA: TGTGCCAGCAGCTCCCGACAGGGACAAGCAGATATGCAGTATTTT. It specifies CASSSRQGQADMQYF. The chain carries TRBV9 and TRBJ2-3, with 7 nucleotides matching TRBD1. This CDR3 contains 15 residues. The germline gives CDR1 SGDLS, CDR2 YYNGEE.

The sample holds many counts of this clonotype. Since it is a stray read in a library aimed at alpha chains, this beta chain has a size that is not meaningful. J is TRBJ2-4 and V is TRBV15; TRBD2 is a possible D gene (6 bases). CDR3 length: 15 residues. CDR1 is LNHNV and CDR2 is YYDKDF in the germline V gene (reference sequence). V lost 0 bases and J 2 bases, leaving 8 bases between the germline ends. Here the CDR3 DNA reads TGTGCCACCAGCAGAGATCTAGCGACCAAAAACATTCAGTACTTC. Translating gives CATSRDLATKNIQYF.

By share, this clonotype counts as medium-sized. This beta chain came through as a stray read in a library set up for alpha chains, and its size says little. V and J are TRBV20-1 and TRBJ2-3; a weak D match, TRBD2 (5 bases). The germline CDR1 and CDR2 sequences are DFQATT and SNEGSKA (reference sequence). V was shortened by 6 bases and J by 0 bases, with 16 bases between the two germline ends. The CDR3 is made up of 15 amino acids. CDR3 sequence (DNA): TGCAGTGCCCCTTCGTGGGAGCGGAGCACAGATACGCAGTATTTT. Protein sequence: CSAPSWERSTDTQYF.

Note on this clonotype: With the library built for alpha chains, this beta chain is off target and its frequency is not meaningful. The DNA of the CDR3 is TGCAGTGCCATTGACAGGGGGCGGACCGGGGAGCTGTTTTTT. Translated, it gives CSAIDRGRTGELFF. This chain connects TRBV20-1 to TRBJ2-2; TRBD1 aligns across 10 bases. J was trimmed by 5 bases and V by 6 bases; bases with no gene match: 6. The germline V gene encodes CDR1 DFQATT and CDR2 SNEGSKA (reference sequence). The CDR3 has 14 residues.

This clonotype occurred many times. This beta chain is off target for a library built for alpha chains, so its abundance means little. The CDR3 loop reads CASSPRGGLPDEQYF. The CDR3 coding sequence is TGTGCCAGCAGCCCCAGGGGAGGGTTACCGGACGAGCAGTACTTC. The J gene is TRBJ2-7, the V gene TRBV7-2; the D gene is possibly TRBD2 (7 bases). The CDR3 length is 15 residues. The germline CDR1 and CDR2 sequences are SGHTA and FQGNSA. V was trimmed by 5 bases and J by 5 bases, leaving 19 bases between them.

At least ten counts were recorded for this clonotype. The library was prepared for alpha chains; this beta chain is a stray read, so its frequency means little. The chain combines TRBV9 with TRBJ2-6; possible D gene TRBD1, 6 bases. CDR3 length equals 18 residues. CDR1 and CDR2 from the germline V gene are SGDLS and YYNGEE. V was shortened by 4 bases and J by 0 bases, with 17 bases between the two germline ends. The CDR3 is CASSPRTEGPSGANVLTF. CDR3 nucleotide sequence: TGTGCCAGCAGCCCCAGGACAGAAGGCCCCTCTGGGGCCAACGTCCTGACTTTC.